The 29 T cell receptor beta chains listed next were all sequenced from one sample in a study of T-cell memory formation after mild COVID-19. TCRdb analysed the 5' RACE reads with MiXCR anew, one entry per CDR3 protein. Among fewer than 200,000 distinct CDR3 sequences, less than 20% were seen once, and the ten largest hold more than 3%. The source material was PBMCs or a T cell subset sorted from them (not recorded which). The receptors here all came from a young man who had mild COVID-19 (a few samples of this study predate the infection). Cell type and time point are not known.

This clonotype was found a few times. The V call is TRBV4-3, the J call TRBJ2-7, with 9 positions matching TRBD1. This CDR3 comprises 14 residues. Trimming took 4 bases from V and 5 from J; bases not matched to a gene: 6. Looked up from germline, CDR1 is LGHNA and CDR2 is YSLEER. The DNA of the CDR3 is TGCGCCAGCAGCCGCGGGACAGGGTTTAACGAGCAGTACTTC. This sequence encodes CASSRGTGFNEQYF.

There are a few counts of this clonotype. J is TRBJ1-2 and V is TRBV21-1. TRBV21-1 is recorded as a pseudogene. The CDR3 runs to 13 residues. Here the CDR3 DNA reads TGTGCCAGCTGGTTCGAGATAAACTATGGCTACACCTTC. Its translation: CASWFEINYGYTF.

This sequence joins TRBV4-3 and TRBJ1-1; D is uncertain. The V gene's germline CDR1 is LGHNA and CDR2 YSLEER. V lost 0 bases to trimming and J lost 0 bases, with 14 bases between them. The CDR3 is 17 residues long. The CDR3: CASSQDWRSSMNTEAFF. DNA of the CDR3: TGCGCCAGCAGCCAAGATTGGAGATCCTCCATGAACACTGAAGCTTTCTTT.

J is TRBJ1-6 and V is TRBV19; TRBD1 matches at 8 bases. Unmatched junction bases numbered 12, after V lost 8 bases and J lost 6 bases. Per the germline V gene, CDR1 is LNHDA and CDR2 is SQIVND (reference sequence). This CDR3 has 16 amino acids. The CDR3, as DNA: TGTGCCAGTTCTGGACAGGGCTCGTTCACTAATTCACCCCTCCACTTT. It is translated as CASSGQGSFTNSPLHF.

CDR3 nucleotide sequence: TGTGCCAGCAGCGCGTCAGGGATCTACGGCTACACCTTC. Its translation: CASSASGIYGYTF. This chain uses TRBV25-1 with TRBJ1-2; D is possibly TRBD1 (5 bases). The V and J ends lost 6 bases and 8 bases respectively, with 16 bases between them. Germline values: CDR1 MGHDK, CDR2 SYGVNS. The CDR3 has 13 amino acids.

The sample holds a few counts of this clonotype. The rearrangement joins TRBV5-1 to TRBJ2-3, with 15 positions matching TRBD2. The CDR3 has 19 residues. Germline V gene lookup returns CDR1 SGHRS and CDR2 YFSETQ. After removal of 4 bases from V and 3 bases from J, the junction contained 12 bases not matched to a gene. As DNA, the CDR3 is TGCGCCAGCAGCCCTCGGACTAGCGGGGGGGATGAGAAAACAGATACGCAGTATTTT. Residues: CASSPRTSGGDEKTDTQYF.

This chain joins TRBV4-1 and TRBJ1-2, with D uncertain. The CDR3 spans 13 residues. CDR1 is MGHRA, CDR2 YSYEKL, per germline. The V end was cut by 1 base, the J end by 7 bases, with 10 bases between. The CDR3 bases are TGCGCCAGCAGCCAAGGAGAGGCGGGTGGCTACACCTTC. Translating gives CASSQGEAGGYTF.

The sample holds a few counts of this clonotype. The chain couples TRBV5-1 to TRBJ2-5, with TRBD1 matching over 11 bases. The CDR3 runs 14 residues. The junction had 6 bases not matched to a gene; V was cut back by 7 bases and J by 4 bases. CDR1 and CDR2 (germline): SGHRS, YFSETQ. The CDR3 nucleotides read TGCGCCAGCGGAAGGACAGGGGGCTCAGAGACCCAGTACTTC. It encodes CASGRTGGSETQYF.

The chain combines TRBV5-4 with TRBJ1-1; maybe TRBD1 (6 bases). The V and J ends lost 0 bases and 3 bases respectively, with 15 bases between them. The germline V gene has CDR1 SGHNT and CDR2 YYREEE (reference sequence). The CDR3 runs to 16 residues. The CDR3 DNA is TGTGCCAGCAGCTTGGGGGCCCCGGGGGCATACACTGAAGCTTTCTTT. Translation: CASSLGAPGAYTEAFF.

This clonotype was seen a handful of times. This chain connects TRBV11-2 to TRBJ1-2; 9 nucleotides match TRBD1. The V and J ends lost 5 bases and 5 bases, in that order; junction bases with no gene match: 3. The CDR3 spans 13 residues. The germline V gene encodes CDR1 SGHAT and CDR2 FQNNGV. CDR3 protein: CASSRTGEYGYTF. In nucleotides, the CDR3 is TGTGCCAGCAGCCGGACAGGGGAGTATGGCTACACCTTC.

V is TRBV7-2 and J is TRBJ2-7; perhaps D is TRBD1 or TRBD2 (5 bases each). This CDR3 has 13 residues. The V end was cut by 3 bases, the J end by 2 bases, with 8 bases between. Germline V lookup: CDR1 SGHTA, CDR2 FQGNSA. The CDR3 nucleotides are TGTGCCAGCAGCTTGGGGCGGGCCTACGAGCAGTACTTC. This gives the protein CASSLGRAYEQYF.

The J gene is TRBJ1-1, the V gene TRBV4-1, with 8 nucleotides matching TRBD1. The CDR3 runs 14 residues. Germline CDR1 reads MGHRA; CDR2 reads YSYEKL. Trimming removed 8 bases from V and 1 base from J; junction bases left unmatched: 6. CDR3 DNA: TGCGCCAGCGGCGGACAGGGAACGAACACTGAAGCTTTCTTT. Its protein product is CASGGQGTNTEAFF.

The chain joins TRBV5-1 to TRBJ2-5; 8 nucleotides agree with TRBD1. Germline CDR1 SGHRS, CDR2 YFSETQ. V lost 6 bases to trimming and J lost 6 bases; unmatched junction nucleotides: 7. The CDR3 is 13 residues long. The CDR3 DNA is TGCGCCAGCAACCGACAGGGGTGGAAGACCCAGTACTTC. Translated, it gives CASNRQGWKTQYF.

The chain is built from TRBV2 and TRBJ1-6; a weak D match, TRBD1 (6 bases). The V end lost 4 bases, the J end lost 6 bases, and 7 bases lay between the germline ends. Per the germline V gene, CDR1 is SNHLY and CDR2 is FYNNEI. This CDR3 has 13 amino acids. The CDR3 nucleotides read TGTGCCAGCAGTGTACAGGGTAATTCACCCCTCCACTTT. As protein: CASSVQGNSPLHF.

This clonotype showed up just a few times. J is TRBJ2-2 and V is TRBV7-9; TRBD1 matches at 10 bases. CDR3 length equals 19 residues. Germline values: CDR1 SEHNR, CDR2 FQNEAQ (reference sequence). The J segment lost 5 bases and the V segment lost 4 bases, leaving 16 bases of the junction unmatched. In nucleotides, the CDR3 is TGTGCCAGCAGCTCACCAGACAGGGGGCGACTCCTAAAGACCGGGGAGCTGTTTTTT. Amino acid sequence: CASSSPDRGRLLKTGELFF.

The chain joins TRBV20-1 to TRBJ1-6; D unclear. Germline assignment: CDR1 DFQATT and CDR2 SNEGSKA (reference sequence). There are 14 residues in the CDR3. The V end was cut by 3 bases, the J end by 7 bases, with 13 bases between. The CDR3 protein is CSASALDRNSPLHF. The CDR3 region has the DNA TGCAGTGCTAGTGCCCTTGATCGGAATTCACCCCTCCACTTT.

The chain recombines TRBV7-8 with TRBJ2-3, with D tentatively TRBD2 (7 bases). CDR1 SGHVS and CDR2 FQNEAQ come from the germline V gene. This CDR3 is built from 15 residues. V was cut by 1 base and J by 2 bases, with 10 bases left in between. CDR3 nucleotide sequence: TGTGCCAGCAGCTTAGGCGGGGGCGCCACAGATACGCAGTATTTT. Translating gives CASSLGGGATDTQYF.

The V gene is TRBV4-3, the J gene TRBJ1-2; D remains unclear. From germline, CDR1 is LGHNA and CDR2 YSLEER. V was pared by 4 bases and J by 7 bases, with 22 bases between. CDR3 length: 16 residues. CDR3 residues: CASSPTGNSPWGGYTF. In nucleotides, the CDR3 is TGCGCCAGCAGCCCGACCGGGAACAGCCCGTGGGGTGGCTACACCTTC.

This rearrangement joins TRBV7-3 to TRBJ1-3; perhaps TRBD1 as D (5 bases). Germline V gene data show CDR1 as SGHTA and CDR2 as FQGTGA. The V end was cut by 5 bases, the J end by 4 bases, with 15 bases between. The CDR3 covers 15 residues. CDR3 sequence (DNA): TGTGCCAGCAGCCGGGGCCCGGCGCACGGAAACACCATATATTTT. It yields the protein CASSRGPAHGNTIYF.

The chain links TRBV11-2 to TRBJ1-2; a possible D gene is TRBD1 (5 bases). The CDR3 consists of 13 residues. Per the germline V gene, CDR1 is SGHAT and CDR2 is FQNNGV. The V end was cut by 4 bases, the J end by 4 bases, with 10 bases between. CDR3 sequence (DNA): TGTGCCAGCAGCTCTGGACACCGCTATGGCTACACCTTC. It is translated as CASSSGHRYGYTF.

This chain links TRBV9 with TRBJ2-5; a weak D match, TRBD2 (5 bases). The CDR3 extends over 14 amino acids. With 4 bases removed from V and 8 bases from J, the gap between germline ends came to 18 bases. Germline V gene data show CDR1 as SGDLS and CDR2 as YYNGEE. The CDR3 here is CASSSTRIRGTQYF. DNA for the CDR3: TGTGCCAGCAGCTCCACACGGATCCGGGGAACCCAGTACTTC.

A few counts support this clonotype. This sequence joins TRBV9 and TRBJ2-3; 11 positions match TRBD2. Per germline, CDR1 SGDLS and CDR2 YYNGEE. This CDR3 region has 15 residues. V shed 4 bases, J shed 5 bases, and the junction held 6 bases outside the gene matches. CDR3 bases: TGTGCCAGCAGCTTCTCCGGGACTAGCGGAGATACGCAGTATTTT. It translates to CASSFSGTSGDTQYF. The whole variable domain, filled in from reference TRBV9 and TRBJ2-3, reads DSGVTQTPKHLITATGQRVTLRCSPRSGDLSVYWYQQSLDQGLQFLIQYYNGEERAKGNILERFSAQQFPDLHSELNLSSLELGDSALYFCASSFSGTSGDTQYFGPGTRLTVL.

This clonotype was counted between two and nine times. V and J are TRBV11-2 and TRBJ1-5, with no clear D. The CDR3 totals 13 residues. Per the germline V gene, CDR1 is SGHAT and CDR2 is FQNNGV. The V end was cut by 1 base, the J end by 10 bases, with 11 bases between. The CDR3 is CASSLGRQTPQHF. In nucleotides, the CDR3 is TGTGCCAGCAGCTTAGGGCGGCAGACACCCCAGCATTTT.

V gene TRBV29-1 combines with J gene TRBJ1-6, with D uncertain. Trimming removed 6 bases from V and 5 bases from J, with 11 bases in between. The CDR3 covers 13 residues. Germline CDR1 and CDR2: SQVTM and ANQGSEA. The CDR3 here is CSVQLTNNSPLHF. The CDR3 bases are TGCAGCGTACAGTTGACAAATAATTCACCCCTCCACTTT.

J is TRBJ1-6 and V is TRBV7-2, with D maybe TRBD1 (5 bases). The CDR3 is 15 amino acids. From germline, CDR1 is SGHTA and CDR2 FQGNSA. V lost 3 bases and J lost 7, with 13 bases in between. This CDR3 reads CASSFIAGDNSPLHF. For the CDR3, the DNA is TGTGCCAGCAGCTTTATAGCCGGGGACAATTCACCCCTCCACTTT.

In this sample, this clonotype turned up a few times. The genes are TRBV9 and TRBJ2-6; D ambiguous. CDR1 and CDR2 from the germline V gene are SGDLS and YYNGEE. This CDR3 is 16 amino acids long. V was cut by 0 bases and J by 0 bases, with 7 bases left in between. The CDR3 loop reads CASSVGRSSGANVLTF. The CDR3, as DNA: TGTGCCAGCAGCGTAGGGCGGAGCTCTGGGGCCAACGTCCTGACTTTC.

The chain carries TRBV11-2 and TRBJ1-2, with D unresolved. The CDR3 runs to 13 residues. V shed 9 bases and J shed 8 bases, with 19 bases lying between them. The germline V gene encodes CDR1 SGHAT and CDR2 FQNNGV. The CDR3 loop reads CASRMFGARGYTF. The CDR3 bases are TGTGCCAGTAGAATGTTCGGTGCAAGGGGCTACACCTTC.

This clonotype was observed once. The chain is built from TRBV24-1 and TRBJ2-1; D perhaps matches TRBD2 (5 bases). Trimming removed 3 bases from V and 6 bases from J, with 14 bases in between. This CDR3 spans 15 amino acids. CDR1 and CDR2 from the germline V gene are KGHDR and SFDVKD. CDR3 DNA: TGTGCCACCAGTGATCCCGACGGACTCGGCAATGAGCAGTTCTTC. The encoded protein is CATSDPDGLGNEQFF.

This clonotype was observed a few times. This chain joins TRBV5-1 and TRBJ1-6; maybe TRBD1 (5 bases). With 4 bases removed from V and 6 bases from J, the gap between germline ends came to 8 bases. The CDR3 sequence is 13 residues long. The V gene's germline CDR1 is SGHRS and CDR2 YFSETQ. The CDR3 protein is CASSQGPNSPLHF. Written as DNA, the CDR3 is TGCGCCAGCAGCCAGGGTCCTAATTCACCCCTCCACTTT.